Here is one T cell receptor beta chain with its context. What it binds is unknown. The record originates from a study of T cell responses to AZD1222 COVID-19 vaccine. Study-level points and caveats: Baseline serostatus was positive in only six AZD1222 recipients.

Per the germline V gene, CDR1 is LGHNA and CDR2 is YSLEER. The CDR3 sequence is 15 residues long. Trimming shortened V by 0 bases and J by 6 bases, and 13 bases separated the two germline ends. The assay was immunoSEQ multiplex PCR, and TCRdb's table has in-frame clones only and misses some. The sample lists about 96,000 clones, 75% to 90% occurring once. Sample: peripheral blood, taken on day 0 of AZD1222 vaccination. J is TRBJ2-3 and V is TRBV4-3; D possibly corresponds to TRBD1 (5 bases). This TCR was recovered from an adult in good health. For the CDR3, the DNA is TGCGCCAGCAGCCAAGATCACAGGCCACTGGATACGCAGTATTTT. Its translation is CASSQDHRPLDTQYF.